Sequencing of this T cell receptor beta chain was carried out in a study of human T cells and chemical hapten exposure. For the study at large: The sensitizing agent was 2% DPC, placed on 2 cm by 2 cm of upper inner arm skin. Patients received weekly diphenylcyclopropenone doses to the scalp throughout the approximately 23-week study. General study points: The formation of large CDR3 similarity clusters by expanded TCRs significantly exceeded that of controls.

CDR3 length: 14 amino acids. The germline V and J ends were trimmed by 8 bases and 1 base, with 13 bases remaining between them. Germline V lookup: CDR1 WSHSY, CDR2 SAAADI. Indicated time point: patch test 3, about 24 weeks after DPC sensitization. Treatment noted: therapeutic diphenylcyclopropenone sensitization with weekly scalp DPC. About this clonotype: The antigen is undetermined.

TCRdb re-analysed the RACE reads in MiXCR, keeping a single row per CDR3 protein. Among about 190,000 distinct CDR3 sequences listed, around a quarter were seen once. The sample here was whole blood, taken in connection with sensitization to the hapten diphenylcyclopropenone (DPC). The receptor comes from a woman between 40 and 50 years old with alopecia areata. Some clones in this sample may be carry-over from other donors' samples. The V and J genes are TRBV10-2 and TRBJ2-3; D unresolved. The DNA of the CDR3 is TGCGCCAGCCCCAACTTGACCGGCACAGATACGCAGTATTTT. As protein: CASPNLTGTDTQYF.